This TCR beta chain was found in a study of PD-1 blockade in classical Hodgkin lymphoma. Germline CDR1 and CDR2: SGHNT and YENEEA. CDR3 size: 15 residues. The junction had 4 bases not matched to a gene; V was cut back by 5 bases and J by 0 bases. Time point specified: newly diagnosed, previously untreated cHL patient sample. TCRdb's copy holds only in-frame clones and misses some; the assay was immunoSEQ multiplex PCR. The repertoire holds 70,000 or so clones, with over 90% as singletons. This clonotype was sampled from a human donor with classical Hodgkin lymphoma. The sequenced material came from peripheral blood mononuclear cells (PBMCs). The chain employs TRBV11-3 and TRBJ1-3; 7 bases match TRBD1. The CDR3: CASSRDSNSGNTIYF. The DNA for the CDR3 is TGTGCCAGCAGCCGGGACAGCAACTCTGGAAACACCATATATTTT.